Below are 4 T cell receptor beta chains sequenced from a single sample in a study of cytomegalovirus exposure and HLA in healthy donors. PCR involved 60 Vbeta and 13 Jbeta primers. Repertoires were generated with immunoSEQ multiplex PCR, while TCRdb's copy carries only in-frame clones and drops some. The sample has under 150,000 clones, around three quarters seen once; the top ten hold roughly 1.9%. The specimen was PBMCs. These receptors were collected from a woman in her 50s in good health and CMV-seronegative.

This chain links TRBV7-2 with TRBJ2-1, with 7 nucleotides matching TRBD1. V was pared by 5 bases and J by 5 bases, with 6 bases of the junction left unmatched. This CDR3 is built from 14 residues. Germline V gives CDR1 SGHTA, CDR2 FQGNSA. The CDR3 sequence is CASSGTAINNEQFF. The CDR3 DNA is TGTGCCAGCAGCGGGACAGCAATCAACAATGAGCAGTTCTTC.

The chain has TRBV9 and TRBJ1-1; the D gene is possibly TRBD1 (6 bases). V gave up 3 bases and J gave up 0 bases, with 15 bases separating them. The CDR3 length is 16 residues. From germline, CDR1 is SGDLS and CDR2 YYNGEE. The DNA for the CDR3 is TGTGCCAGCAGCGGGGGGCGCGAAGTTATGAACACTGAAGCTTTCTTT. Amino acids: CASSGGREVMNTEAFF.

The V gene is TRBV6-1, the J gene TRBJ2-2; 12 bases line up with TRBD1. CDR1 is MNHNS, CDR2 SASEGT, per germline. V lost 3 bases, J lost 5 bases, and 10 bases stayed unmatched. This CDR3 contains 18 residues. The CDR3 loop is CASSDRDRGPQGTGELFF. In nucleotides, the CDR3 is TGTGCCAGCAGTGACCGGGACAGGGGGCCCCAGGGAACCGGGGAGCTGTTTTTT.

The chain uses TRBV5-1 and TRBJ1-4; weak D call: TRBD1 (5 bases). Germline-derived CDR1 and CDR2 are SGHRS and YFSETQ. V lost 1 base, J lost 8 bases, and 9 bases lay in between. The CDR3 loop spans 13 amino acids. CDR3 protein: CASSLIRGEKLFF. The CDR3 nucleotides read TGCGCCAGCAGCTTGATTCGGGGGGAAAAACTGTTTTTT.